This T cell receptor (beta chain) was sequenced in a study of cytomegalovirus exposure and HLA in healthy donors. Study-wide findings and caveats: Researchers reported in a later analysis that a missense DCLRE1C variant was tied to TCR beta V- and J-gene trimming.

Trimming removed 6 bases from V and 6 bases from J, with 24 bases in between. From germline, CDR1 is MRHNA and CDR2 SNTAGT. This CDR3 contains 17 residues. Nominally healthy donors provided the samples, though records likely missed some immune exposures. PCR involved 60 Vbeta and 13 Jbeta primers. Assay: immunoSEQ multiplex PCR; the TCRdb copy retains only in-frame clones and omits some. Of roughly 130,000 clones in the sample, 60% to 75% are singletons; the top ten hold approximately 5.4%. The table lists this clone with a few counts. The target antigen is unknown. Material for sequencing was PBMCs. This rearrangement joins TRBV6-4 to TRBJ2-1, with a weak D call TRBD2 (7 bases). The TCR was taken from a woman aged 45-65 years in good health and CMV-seropositive. CDR3 nucleotide sequence: TGTGCCAGCAGCGGGTCCGGGGGGCGTCCTTTTTGCAATGAGCAGTTCTTC. Protein sequence: CASSGSGGRPFCNEQFF.